The 25 T cell receptor beta chains listed next were all sequenced from one sample in a study of cytomegalovirus exposure and HLA in healthy donors. In the PCR, 60 Vbeta and 13 Jbeta primers were used. The repertoire was sequenced with immunoSEQ multiplex PCR; TCRdb's copy has only in-frame clones and lacks some. The sample carries roughly 80,000 clones, roughly two thirds recorded once. The sample was PBMCs. The source is a man aged 55 to 70 in good health and CMV-seropositive.

The chain is built from TRBV7-9 and TRBJ1-5; 9 positions match TRBD1. Germline V gives CDR1 SEHNR, CDR2 FQNEAQ (reference sequence). This CDR3 is built from 19 residues. Trimming removed 4 bases from V and 2 bases from J; junction bases left unmatched: 15. The CDR3 loop reads CASSSSYEGTGSGNQPQHF. Here the CDR3 DNA reads TGTGCCAGCAGCTCCAGCTATGAAGGGACAGGGAGCGGCAATCAGCCCCAGCATTTT. Full variable domain (remainder filled in from reference TRBV7-9 and TRBJ1-5): DTGVSQNPRHKITKRGQNVTFRCDPISEHNRLYWYRQTLGQGPEFLTYFQNEAQLEKSRLLSDRFSAERPKGSFSTLEIQRTEQGDSAMYLCASSSSYEGTGSGNQPQHFGDGTRLSIL.

A few counts support this clone. This rearrangement joins TRBV5-4 to TRBJ2-1; TRBD2 agrees at 9 bases. CDR1 SGHNT and CDR2 YYREEE come from the germline V gene (reference sequence). This CDR3 comprises 16 residues. The V and J ends lost 0 bases and 4 bases, in that order; junction bases with no gene match: 5. CDR3 sequence: CASSLDSGRSYNEQFF. CDR3 nucleotides: TGTGCCAGCAGCTTGGATAGCGGGAGATCTTACAATGAGCAGTTCTTC. Full variable domain (rest looked up from reference TRBV5-4 and TRBJ2-1): ETGVTQSPTHLIKTRGQQVTLRCSSQSGHNTVSWYQQALGQGPQFIFQYYREEENGRGNFPPRFSGLQFPNYSSELNVNALELDDSALYLCASSLDSGRSYNEQFFGPGTRLTVL.

This clone was seen more than once but under ten times. V usage is TRBV15 and J usage is TRBJ2-1; possibly TRBD1 for D (6 bases). From germline, CDR1 is LNHNV and CDR2 YYDKDF (reference sequence). This CDR3 has 14 amino acids. The ends were cut back, 0 bases at V and 8 bases at J, with 11 bases in the middle. CDR3 nucleotides: TGTGCCACCAGCAGAGATGACAGGCGGGATGAGCAGTTCTTC. It yields the protein CATSRDDRRDEQFF.

CDR3 protein: CASSLDSGRAAQFF. DNA for the CDR3: TGCGCCAGCAGCCTAGATAGCGGGAGGGCCGCTCAGTTCTTC. V gene TRBV5-1 combines with J gene TRBJ2-1, with TRBD2 matching over 11 bases. The CDR3 spans 14 residues. The V and J ends lost 4 bases and 13 bases, in that order; junction bases with no gene match: 10. The germline CDR1 and CDR2 sequences are SGHRS and YFSETQ.

This clone came up once. The gene calls are TRBV13 and TRBJ2-1, with TRBD2 matching 7 bases. Germline CDR1 is PRHDT and CDR2 is FYEKMQ (reference sequence). V gave up 5 bases and J gave up 5 bases; unmatched junction bases: 9. The CDR3 is made up of 15 amino acids. CDR3 sequence reads: CASSPPGGRDNEQFF. In DNA, the CDR3 is TGTGCCAGCAGCCCCCCCGGAGGGAGGGACAATGAGCAGTTCTTC.

J is TRBJ2-5 and V is TRBV13; tentatively, D is TRBD2 (6 bases). The CDR3 spans 14 residues. V was cut by 5 bases and J by 5 bases, with 15 bases left in between. CDR1 is PRHDT, CDR2 FYEKMQ, per germline (reference sequence). CDR3 in DNA: TGTGCCAGCAGCAACGGCGGGGTACCGGAGACCCAGTACTTC. Residues: CASSNGGVPETQYF.

The chain carries TRBV19 and TRBJ2-3, with D perhaps matching TRBD1 (5 bases). Germline lookup yields CDR1 LNHDA and CDR2 SQIVND (reference sequence). Trimming shortened V by 8 bases and J by 4 bases, and 10 bases separated the two germline ends. CDR3 length equals 12 residues. The CDR3 DNA is TGTGCCAGTTCAGGGATCGCAGATACGCAGTATTTT. This codes for CASSGIADTQYF.

The chain employs TRBV28 and TRBJ1-4; unclear D gene. The CDR3 runs 16 residues. Germline CDR1 and CDR2: MDHEN and SYDVKM. Trimming took off 5 bases at V and 0 bases at J, with 13 bases between the two ends. CDR3 region: CASSAPVNATNEKLFF. CDR3 nucleotides: TGTGCCAGCAGTGCCCCGGTTAACGCAACTAATGAAAAACTGTTTTTT.

This clone was picked up a small number of times. This rearrangement joins TRBV19 to TRBJ2-3; maybe TRBD1 (5 bases). Trimming removed 11 bases at V and 7 bases at J, with 19 bases between. The CDR3 extends over 13 amino acids. The germline CDR1 and CDR2 sequences are LNHDA and SQIVND (reference sequence). The CDR3 protein is CASSRGIGNTQYF. CDR3 sequence (DNA): TGTGCCTCGAGTAGGGGCATTGGGAATACGCAGTATTTT.

This clone was picked up one time. The gene calls are TRBV7-3 and TRBJ2-7; perhaps TRBD2 as D (7 bases). Germline V lookup: CDR1 SGHTA, CDR2 FQGTGA. The germline V and J ends were trimmed by 5 bases and 3 bases, with 17 bases remaining between them. The CDR3 has 15 residues. CDR3 in DNA: TGTGCCAGCAGCCCGTCGTCCGGGGGGCACTACGAGCAGTACTTC. Translating it yields CASSPSSGGHYEQYF.

The chain employs TRBV13 and TRBJ2-7; 8 nucleotides agree with TRBD2. The CDR3 runs to 14 residues. Germline V gene lookup returns CDR1 PRHDT and CDR2 FYEKMQ (reference sequence). The V segment lost 4 bases and the J segment 7 bases; nucleotides outside the gene matches: 9. CDR3 amino acids: CASSYTSGAGEQYF. CDR3 nucleotide sequence: TGTGCCAGCAGCTACACTAGCGGTGCTGGGGAGCAGTACTTC.

This chain uses TRBV18 with TRBJ2-2; 7 nucleotides match TRBD1. The CDR3 contains 16 residues. With V trimmed by 1 base and J by 4 bases, 6 bases remained unmatched. Germline-derived CDR1 and CDR2 are KGHSH and LQKENI. CDR3 DNA: TGTGCCAGCTCACCACAAAGGACAGGTACCACCGGGGAGCTGTTTTTT. As protein: CASSPQRTGTTGELFF.

The gene calls are TRBV10-3 and TRBJ2-1; TRBD2 matches 9 bases. Trimming cost V 6 bases and J 5 bases; bases outside gene matches: 5. CDR3 length equals 14 residues. CDR1 ENHRY and CDR2 SYGVKD come from the germline V gene. CDR3 bases: TGTGCCATCAGGAACTTAGCGGGAGACAATGAGCAGTTCTTC. Translating it yields CAIRNLAGDNEQFF.

The chain uses TRBV4-1 and TRBJ2-7; 8 positions agree with TRBD1. V shed 3 bases and J 3 bases; nucleotides not matched to a gene: 7. The CDR3 contains 15 residues. Germline V gives CDR1 MGHRA, CDR2 YSYEKL. In DNA form, the CDR3 reads TGCGCCAGCAGCCACCGGACAGGGCAGTTCTACGAGCAGTACTTC. Protein: CASSHRTGQFYEQYF.

V usage is TRBV20-1 and J usage is TRBJ2-1; 7 bases agree with TRBD2. CDR1 DFQATT and CDR2 SNEGSKA come from the germline V gene (reference sequence). V shed 4 bases and J 7 bases; nucleotides not matched to a gene: 1. This CDR3 comprises 11 residues. CDR3 sequence: CSATGLNEQFF. The CDR3 DNA follows: TGCAGTGCTACGGGACTAAATGAGCAGTTCTTC.

This clone was recorded a few times. V is TRBV6-1 and J is TRBJ2-7; 9 bases are shared with TRBD2. Per the germline V gene, CDR1 is MNHNS and CDR2 is SASEGT. The CDR3 is 13 amino acids. The junction had 5 bases not matched to a gene; V was cut back by 8 bases and J by 3 bases. The CDR3 sequence: CASSAGGLYEQYF. The CDR3 region has the DNA TGTGCCAGCTCTGCGGGGGGGCTCTACGAGCAGTACTTC.

J is TRBJ2-6 and V is TRBV19; TRBD1 agrees at 8 bases. The length of the CDR3 is 17 residues. Germline trimming cut 7 bases from V and 0 bases from J; bases unmatched to any gene: 8. Germline CDR1 and CDR2: LNHDA and SQIVND (reference sequence). In nucleotides, the CDR3 is TGTGCCAGTACTCCAGGGGGCACCTTCTCTGGGGCCAACGTCCTGACTTTC. It is translated as CASTPGGTFSGANVLTF.

This clone was observed a single time. The chain couples TRBV10-3 to TRBJ2-5; a weak D match, TRBD2 (6 bases). The V end was cut by 2 bases, the J end by 7 bases, with 11 bases between. The length of the CDR3 is 13 residues. From germline, CDR1 is ENHRY and CDR2 SYGVKD. For the CDR3, the DNA is TGTGCCATCAGTGAGGTGGTGGAGGGGACCCAGTACTTC. This gives the protein CAISEVVEGTQYF.

About this clone: An end of the junction does not agree with germline; a read error may underlie this. The V call is TRBV7-9, the J call TRBJ1-1; 9 bases are shared with TRBD1. CDR3 length: 13 amino acids. Germline lookup yields CDR1 SEHNR and CDR2 FQNEAQ (reference sequence). Here the CDR3 reads CSSSRTGGPEAFF. CDR3 in DNA: TGTTCCAGCAGCCGTACAGGGGGCCCTGAAGCTTTCTTT. Full variable domain (missing parts from reference TRBV7-9 and TRBJ1-1): DTGVSQNPRHKITKRGQNVTFRCDPISEHNRLYWYRQTLGQGPEFLTYFQNEAQLEKSRLLSDRFSAERPKGSFSTLEIQRTEQGDSAMYLCSSSRTGGPEAFFGQGTRLTVV.

The CDR3 is CASSPNRDRVGEQYF. The CDR3 DNA follows: TGTGCCAGCAGCCCTAATCGGGACAGGGTGGGCGAGCAGTACTTC. The chain carries TRBV9 and TRBJ2-7, with TRBD1 matching over 9 bases. Trimming at V came to 4 bases and at J to 6 bases, leaving 11 bases not matched to a gene. Germline loops: CDR1 SGDLS, CDR2 YYNGEE. This CDR3 is built from 15 residues.

The CDR3 coding sequence is TGTGCCTGGAGGATAGGAGCTAGCGGGGGAGAGACCCAGTACTTC. It translates to CAWRIGASGGETQYF. The rearrangement uses TRBV30 and TRBJ2-5, with 10 bases matching TRBD2. V shed 3 bases and J 4 bases; nucleotides not matched to a gene: 8. This CDR3 spans 15 amino acids. CDR1 GTSNPN and CDR2 SVGIG come from the germline V gene (reference sequence).

CDR3 DNA: TGCGCCAGCAGCCCTGGACTAGTGATCACCGGGGAGCTGTTTTTT. This sequence encodes CASSPGLVITGELFF. This chain joins TRBV5-1 and TRBJ2-2; the match to TRBD2 covers 7 bases. From germline, CDR1 is SGHRS and CDR2 YFSETQ. The CDR3 is 15 residues long. J was trimmed by 4 bases and V by 4 bases; bases with no gene match: 7.

In this sample, this clone turned up a few times. This chain connects TRBV7-2 to TRBJ1-2; 12 positions match TRBD1. The germline V gene encodes CDR1 SGHTA and CDR2 FQGNSA. The CDR3 runs 18 residues. The J segment lost 3 bases and the V segment lost 5 bases, leaving 13 bases of the junction unmatched. CDR3 region: CASSPTSGTGGAHYGYTF. The CDR3 DNA is TGTGCCAGCAGCCCAACCTCCGGGACAGGGGGCGCACACTATGGCTACACCTTC.

This clone was seen a handful of times. The V call is TRBV5-4, the J call TRBJ2-7, with a weak D call TRBD2 (6 bases). The CDR3 is made up of 15 amino acids. V dropped 2 bases and J dropped 1 base, with 13 bases sitting between them. Per germline, CDR1 SGHNT and CDR2 YYREEE (reference sequence). The CDR3 region is CASSFLRDSSYEQYF. CDR3 sequence (DNA): TGTGCCAGCAGCTTTTTACGGGACTCGTCCTACGAGCAGTACTTC.

The rearrangement links TRBV6-6 to TRBJ1-1, with 7 positions matching TRBD1. V shed 5 bases and J 10 bases; nucleotides not matched to a gene: 13. Germline-derived CDR1 and CDR2 are MNHNY and SVGAGI (reference sequence). The CDR3 runs 14 residues. The CDR3 nucleotides read TGTGCCAGCAGTACCTTGGTAGGGGGCATAGGAGCTTTCTTT. It encodes CASSTLVGGIGAFF.